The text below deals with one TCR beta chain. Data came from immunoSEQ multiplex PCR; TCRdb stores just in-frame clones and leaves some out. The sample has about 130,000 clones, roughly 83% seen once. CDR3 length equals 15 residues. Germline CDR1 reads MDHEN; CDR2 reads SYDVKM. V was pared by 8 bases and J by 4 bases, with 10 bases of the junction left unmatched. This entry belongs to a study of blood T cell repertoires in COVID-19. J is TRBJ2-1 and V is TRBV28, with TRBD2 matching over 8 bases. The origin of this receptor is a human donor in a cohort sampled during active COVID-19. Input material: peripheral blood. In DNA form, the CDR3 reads TGTGCCAGCTTAGCGGGATTGGGCATTTACAATGAGCAGTTCTTC. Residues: CASLAGLGIYNEQFF.